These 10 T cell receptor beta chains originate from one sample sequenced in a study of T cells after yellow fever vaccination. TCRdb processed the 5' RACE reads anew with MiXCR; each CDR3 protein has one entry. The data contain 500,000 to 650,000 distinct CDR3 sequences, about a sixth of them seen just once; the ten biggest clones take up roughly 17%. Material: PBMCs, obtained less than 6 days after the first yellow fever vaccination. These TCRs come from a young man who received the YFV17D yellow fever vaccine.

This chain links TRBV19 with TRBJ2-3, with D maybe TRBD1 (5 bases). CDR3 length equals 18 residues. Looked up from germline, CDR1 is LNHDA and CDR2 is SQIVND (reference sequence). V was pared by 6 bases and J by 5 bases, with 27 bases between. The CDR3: CASSDLLGLLVAVDTQYF. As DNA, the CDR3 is TGTGCCAGTAGCGACCTTTTGGGGCTATTGGTAGCCGTAGATACGCAGTATTTT.

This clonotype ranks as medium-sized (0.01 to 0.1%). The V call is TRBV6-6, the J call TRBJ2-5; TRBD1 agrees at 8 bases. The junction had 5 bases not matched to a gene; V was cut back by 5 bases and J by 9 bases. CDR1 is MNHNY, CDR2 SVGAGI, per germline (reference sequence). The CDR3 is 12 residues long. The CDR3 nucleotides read TGTGCCAGCAGTGCAGGGGGCGGGTCCCAGTACTTC. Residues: CASSAGGGSQYF.

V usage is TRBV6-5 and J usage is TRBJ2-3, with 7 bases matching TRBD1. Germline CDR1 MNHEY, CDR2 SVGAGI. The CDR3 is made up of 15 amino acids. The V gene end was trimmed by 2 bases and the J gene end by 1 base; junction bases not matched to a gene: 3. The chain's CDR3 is CASSYRGLGTDTQYF. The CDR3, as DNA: TGTGCCAGCAGTTACAGGGGGCTTGGCACAGATACGCAGTATTTT.

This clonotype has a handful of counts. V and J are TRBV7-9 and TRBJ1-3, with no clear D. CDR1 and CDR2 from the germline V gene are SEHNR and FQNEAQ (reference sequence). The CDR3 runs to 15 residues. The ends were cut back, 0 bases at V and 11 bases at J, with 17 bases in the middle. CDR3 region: CASSLAAFRARPIYF. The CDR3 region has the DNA TGTGCCAGCAGCTTAGCCGCTTTTCGCGCGAGGCCCATATATTTT.

DNA for the CDR3: TGTGCCAGCAGTTACCGAGCGGCCACAGATACGCAGTATTTT. Translation: CASSYRAATDTQYF. V gene TRBV6-5 combines with J gene TRBJ2-3; TRBD2 might be the D (5 bases). The length of the CDR3 is 14 residues. V was trimmed by 2 bases and J by 2 bases, leaving 8 bases between them. Germline CDR1 and CDR2: MNHEY and SVGAGI.

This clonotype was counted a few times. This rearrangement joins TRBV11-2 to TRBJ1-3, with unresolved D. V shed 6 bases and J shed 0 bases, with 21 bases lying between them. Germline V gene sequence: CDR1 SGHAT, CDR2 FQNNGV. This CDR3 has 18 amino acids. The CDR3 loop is CASRLRPPGMSSGNTIYF. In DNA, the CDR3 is TGTGCCAGCAGGCTTCGACCCCCCGGGATGAGCTCTGGAAACACCATATATTTT. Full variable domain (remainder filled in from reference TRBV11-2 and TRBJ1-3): EAGVAQSPRYKIIEKRQSVAFWCNPISGHATLYWYQQILGQGPKLLIQFQNNGVVDDSQLPKDRFSAERLKGVDSTLKIQPAKLEDSAVYLCASRLRPPGMSSGNTIYFGEGSWLTVV.

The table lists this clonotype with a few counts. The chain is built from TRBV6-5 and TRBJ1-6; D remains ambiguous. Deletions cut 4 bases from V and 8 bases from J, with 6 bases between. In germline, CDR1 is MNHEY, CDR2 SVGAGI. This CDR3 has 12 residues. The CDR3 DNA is TGTGCCAGCAGTTCTACTCATTCACCCCTCCACTTT. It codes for CASSSTHSPLHF.

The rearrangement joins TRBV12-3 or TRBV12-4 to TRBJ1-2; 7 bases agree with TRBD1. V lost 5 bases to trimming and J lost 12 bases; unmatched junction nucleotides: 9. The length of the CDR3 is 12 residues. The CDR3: CASSRTPGGNTF. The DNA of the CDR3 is TGTGCCAGCAGTAGAACACCAGGGGGGAACACCTTC.

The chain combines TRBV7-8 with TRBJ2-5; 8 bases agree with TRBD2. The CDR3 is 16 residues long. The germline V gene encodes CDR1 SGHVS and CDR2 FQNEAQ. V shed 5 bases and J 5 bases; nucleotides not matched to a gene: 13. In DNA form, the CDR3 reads TGTGCCAGCAGCCCGAGGACTAGCTGGTACAGGGAGACCCAGTACTTC. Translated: CASSPRTSWYRETQYF.

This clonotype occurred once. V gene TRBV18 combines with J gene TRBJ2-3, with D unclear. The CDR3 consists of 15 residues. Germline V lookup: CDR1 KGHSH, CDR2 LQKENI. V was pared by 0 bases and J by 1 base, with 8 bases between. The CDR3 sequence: CASSPPPSGTDTQYF. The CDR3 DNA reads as TGTGCCAGCTCACCACCCCCTTCCGGCACAGATACGCAGTATTTT.